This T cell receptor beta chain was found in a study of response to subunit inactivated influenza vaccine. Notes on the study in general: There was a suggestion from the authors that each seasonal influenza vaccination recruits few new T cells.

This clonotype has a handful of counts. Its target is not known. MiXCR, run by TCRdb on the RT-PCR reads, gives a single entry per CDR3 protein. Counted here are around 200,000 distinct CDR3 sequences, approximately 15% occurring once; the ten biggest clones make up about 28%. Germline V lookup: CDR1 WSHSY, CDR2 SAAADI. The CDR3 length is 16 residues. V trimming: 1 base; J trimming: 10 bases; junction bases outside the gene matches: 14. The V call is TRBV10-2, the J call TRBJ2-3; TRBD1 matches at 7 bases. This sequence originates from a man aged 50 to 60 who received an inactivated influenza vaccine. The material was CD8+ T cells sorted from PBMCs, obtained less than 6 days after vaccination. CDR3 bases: TGCGCCAGCAGTGAGTTTCTTTCGCCGGGACAGCCTTCGCAGTATTTT. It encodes CASSEFLSPGQPSQYF.